The clone carrying this T cell receptor beta chain has at least ten counts. Its target is unknown. The CDR3 end lies 3 residues beyond the end of the read and is filled in from the germline J gene. The V end lost 7 bases, the J end lost 4 bases, and 10 bases lay between the germline ends. The CDR3 is made up of 13 amino acids. CDR1 and CDR2 (germline): LNHDA, SQIVND (reference sequence). The sample originates from a study of T cell clonality in common variable immunodeficiency. Findings of the study overall: Common variable immunodeficiency TCR beta sequences reportedly had fewer deletions and N-nucleotide insertions.

Equal genomic DNA amounts from CVID and control samples were sequenced. The table came from immunoSEQ multiplex PCR; TCRdb's copy has only in-frame clones and leaves some out. The sample has 40,000 to 65,000 clones, none seen only once. The sequence was collected from a person aged 18 to 69 in good health. What was sequenced was peripheral blood mononuclear cells. The rearrangement uses TRBV19 and TRBJ2-2; D ambiguous. The CDR3 reads CASTQRATGELFF. The sequenced CDR3 bases are TGTGCCAGTACCCAACGAGCCACCGGGGAG.